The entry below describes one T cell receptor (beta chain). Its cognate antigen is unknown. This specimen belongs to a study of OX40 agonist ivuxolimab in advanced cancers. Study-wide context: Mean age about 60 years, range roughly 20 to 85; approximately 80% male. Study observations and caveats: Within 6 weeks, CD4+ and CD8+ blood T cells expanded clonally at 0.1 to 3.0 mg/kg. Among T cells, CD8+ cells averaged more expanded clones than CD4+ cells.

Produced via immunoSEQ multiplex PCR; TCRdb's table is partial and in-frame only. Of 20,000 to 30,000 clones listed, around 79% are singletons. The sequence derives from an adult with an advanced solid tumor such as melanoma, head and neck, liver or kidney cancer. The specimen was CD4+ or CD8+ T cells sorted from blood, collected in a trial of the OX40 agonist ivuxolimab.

CDR3 DNA sequence: TGTGCCTGGAGGGCCCTGGGACAGACCTATAATTCACCCCTCCACTTT. Its protein product is CAWRALGQTYNSPLHF. The chain is built from TRBV30 and TRBJ1-6, with TRBD1 matching 7 bases. V trimming: 3 bases; J trimming: 2 bases; junction bases outside the gene matches: 7. This CDR3 contains 16 residues. Germline assignment: CDR1 GTSNPN and CDR2 SVGIG (reference sequence).